Below are 14 T cell receptor beta chains sequenced from a single sample in a study of T cells in Graves' hyperthyroidism and ophthalmopathy. TCR beta CDR3 region amplification was performed from RNA transcripts. TCR CDR3 underwent first-round RT-PCR with the HTBI primer set. TCRdb passed the multiplex PCR reads through MiXCR, listing each CDR3 protein once. The repertoire consists of over 700,000 distinct CDR3 sequences, with roughly a third occurring once and the leading ten covering roughly 30%. Input material: blood. Receptors were obtained from a woman aged 40 to 50 with Graves' hyperthyroidism.

The V call is TRBV29-1, the J call TRBJ2-3; no reliable D call. The V and J ends lost 0 bases and 1 base respectively, with 8 bases between them. CDR1 and CDR2 from the germline V gene are SQVTM and ANQGSEA. The length of the CDR3 is 14 residues. The CDR3 loop is CSVEDEQGTDTQYF. In DNA form, the CDR3 reads TGCAGCGTTGAAGACGAACAAGGCACAGATACGCAGTATTTT.

In the case of this clonotype: A much more abundant neighbour one base away suggests this may be a read error. The J gene is TRBJ1-6, the V gene TRBV14; D is uncertain. Germline V CDR1 and CDR2: SGHDN, FVKESK. This CDR3 region has 13 residues. The chain's CDR3 is CAGSQERLGSLHF. CDR3 coding DNA: TGTGCCGGCAGCCAAGAACGGCTAGGCTCCCTCCACTTT.

This clonotype was counted between two and nine times. The chain employs TRBV29-1 and TRBJ2-3, with unresolved D. V was cut by 3 bases and J by 2 bases, with 9 bases left in between. Germline CDR1 SQVTM, CDR2 ANQGSEA. The CDR3 runs 13 residues. In DNA form, the CDR3 reads TGCAGCGTTGAGATCGGGTTCACAGATACGCAGTATTTT. Residues: CSVEIGFTDTQYF.

This clonotype was detected only a few times. The chain has TRBV7-8 and TRBJ1-6; TRBD1 agrees at 7 bases. V gave up 4 bases and J gave up 13 bases; unmatched junction bases: 13. The germline V gene has CDR1 SGHVS and CDR2 FQNEAQ. The length of the CDR3 is 15 residues. In DNA form, the CDR3 reads TGTGCCAGCAGCTCAAGACAGGGCCTGAATCAGCCCCTCCACTTT. It yields the protein CASSSRQGLNQPLHF.

The chain recombines TRBV6-5 with TRBJ1-2, with TRBD1 matching 7 bases. This CDR3 comprises 12 residues. The V and J ends lost 2 bases and 8 bases, in that order; junction bases with no gene match: 2. Germline CDR1 is MNHEY and CDR2 is SVGAGI. The CDR3 DNA reads as TGTGCCAGCAGTTACGACAGGGTCGGCTACACCTTC. It codes for CASSYDRVGYTF.

This clonotype was seen only a few times. This chain uses TRBV7-2 with TRBJ2-2, with D tentatively TRBD1 or TRBD2 (7 bases each). This CDR3 has 15 amino acids. In germline, CDR1 is SGHTA, CDR2 FQGNSA. V lost 4 bases and J 5 bases, leaving 14 bases between the germline ends. DNA of the CDR3: TGTGCCAGCAGCTCTAACAGGGGAGGGACCGGGGAGCTGTTTTTT. Translated, it gives CASSSNRGGTGELFF.

As to this clonotype: The CDR3 ends on some other residue instead of the conserved phenylalanine or tryptophan, so this is likely a read error. Because the CDR3's place on the DNA is in doubt, the DNA is left out and the CDR3 is given as listed by TCRdb. The chain is built from TRBV10-3 and TRBJ1-2; TRBD1, the table's D call, was not compared with the DNA. The V gene's germline CDR1 is ENHRY and CDR2 SYGVKD. The CDR3 has 14 residues if both end residues are counted. CDR3 in amino acids: CAISEGQDNYGYPD.

This clonotype was recorded at least ten times. The chain has TRBV29-1 and TRBJ1-1, with D uncertain. Looked up from germline, CDR1 is SQVTM and CDR2 is ANQGSEA. The CDR3 runs to 10 residues. V lost 7 bases to trimming and J lost 8 bases, with 11 bases between them. CDR3 loop: CSGRTLEAFF. The DNA for the CDR3 is TGCAGCGGACGAACACTAGAAGCTTTCTTT.

This clonotype was observed a handful of times. V and J are TRBV7-9 and TRBJ1-1; D possibly corresponds to TRBD1 (5 bases). The V gene lost 2 bases and the J gene lost 5 bases, with 12 bases spanning the gap. This CDR3 is built from 14 residues. The germline V gene has CDR1 SEHNR and CDR2 FQNEAQ (reference sequence). CDR3 bases: TGTGCCAGCAGCTTATTGGGGGGAGAAACTGAAGCTTTCTTT. Translation gives CASSLLGGETEAFF.

This chain links TRBV4-3 with TRBJ1-1, with TRBD1 as a possible D gene (6 bases). This CDR3 region has 18 residues. With 0 bases removed from V and 2 bases from J, the gap between germline ends came to 19 bases. CDR1 and CDR2 (germline): LGHNA, YSLEER. DNA of the CDR3: TGCGCCAGCAGCCAAGATAGAGGGGGGAAAGGGAAAAACACTGAAGCTTTCTTT. This encodes CASSQDRGGKGKNTEAFF.

The chain joins TRBV2 to TRBJ1-2; D ambiguous. Per the germline V gene, CDR1 is SNHLY and CDR2 is FYNNEI. The CDR3 has 14 residues. The V gene lost 6 bases and the J gene lost 4 bases, with 15 bases spanning the gap. The CDR3 nucleotides are TGTGCCAGCAGAGATCACAGTTCTGGCTATGGCTACACCTTC. It yields the protein CASRDHSSGYGYTF.

This sequence joins TRBV7-4 and TRBJ1-2; D unclear. The CDR3 consists of 14 residues. V lost 6 bases to trimming and J lost 4 bases, with 15 bases between them. Per the germline V gene, CDR1 is SGHVT and CDR2 is SQSDAQ. The CDR3 DNA follows: TGTGCCAGCAGTGCTGTAAGCGAAGGCTATGGCTACACCTTC. Its translation: CASSAVSEGYGYTF.

This chain uses TRBV5-5 with TRBJ2-3; TRBD2 might be the D (5 bases). There are 13 residues in the CDR3. V dropped 4 bases and J dropped 11 bases, with 17 bases sitting between them. In germline, CDR1 is SGHKS, CDR2 YYEKEE (reference sequence). The CDR3 protein is CASSDSPRSGQYF. The CDR3 bases are TGTGCCAGCAGCGATAGTCCCAGGAGCGGGCAGTATTTT.

Only one count was recorded for this clonotype. The chain carries TRBV3-1 and TRBJ2-7; D possibly matches TRBD1 or TRBD2 (6 bases each). Trimming took off 1 base at V and 3 bases at J, with 13 bases between the two ends. This CDR3 is built from 15 residues. Germline V gives CDR1 LGHDT, CDR2 YNNKEL (reference sequence). The CDR3 protein is CASSQVEGGLYEQYF. The CDR3 bases are TGTGCCAGCAGCCAAGTCGAGGGGGGTCTCTACGAGCAGTACTTC.